Shown below are 4 T cell receptor beta chains from a single sample sequenced in a study of blood T cell repertoires in COVID-19. Some clones are missing from TCRdb's copy, which holds only in-frame ones; the method was immunoSEQ multiplex PCR. The sample yields around 200,000 clones, roughly four fifths seen once. The sequenced sample was peripheral blood. Source of these receptors: a woman aged 40 to 50 with acute or convalescent COVID-19.

The genes are TRBV19 and TRBJ2-6; D perhaps matches TRBD1 (6 bases). The CDR3 covers 15 residues. The V gene's germline CDR1 is LNHDA and CDR2 SQIVND (reference sequence). Trimming took off 3 bases at V and 6 bases at J, with 12 bases between the two ends. CDR3 sequence reads: CASSIGTRTANVLTF. The CDR3 coding sequence is TGTGCCAGTAGTATCGGGACAAGGACGGCCAACGTCCTGACTTTC. Supplemented by reference TRBV19 and TRBJ2-6, the full variable domain reads DGGITQSPKYLFRKEGQNVTLSCEQNLNHDAMYWYRQDPGQGLRLIYYSQIVNDFQKGDIAEGYSVSREKKESFPLTVTSAQKNPTAFYLCASSIGTRTANVLTFGAGSRLTVL.

A few counts support this clone. V gene TRBV5-1 combines with J gene TRBJ2-1; TRBD2 matches at 9 bases. With 4 bases clipped from V and 5 bases from J, the junction kept 10 bases outside the gene matches. The germline CDR1 and CDR2 sequences are SGHRS and YFSETQ. CDR3 size: 16 residues. This CDR3 reads CASSPGASGVHNEQFF. The CDR3 DNA follows: TGCGCCAGCAGCCCCGGTGCTAGCGGGGTCCACAATGAGCAGTTCTTC.

The chain couples TRBV28 to TRBJ1-6; D is unclear. The length of the CDR3 is 12 residues. Deletions cut 2 bases from V and 12 bases from J, with 8 bases between. Germline loops: CDR1 MDHEN, CDR2 SYDVKM. The CDR3 nucleotides are TGTGCCAGCAGTTTAACCACCGGACCCCTCCACTTT. Translation: CASSLTTGPLHF.

This chain connects TRBV10-2 to TRBJ2-7, with TRBD2 matching 10 bases. CDR3 length equals 14 residues. Germline V gene lookup returns CDR1 WSHSY and CDR2 SAAADI. V gave up 6 bases and J gave up 6 bases; unmatched junction bases: 8. In DNA, the CDR3 is TGCGCCAGCAGGGGTCTAGCGGGAGTAGGCGAGCAGTACTTC. Its protein is CASRGLAGVGEQYF.